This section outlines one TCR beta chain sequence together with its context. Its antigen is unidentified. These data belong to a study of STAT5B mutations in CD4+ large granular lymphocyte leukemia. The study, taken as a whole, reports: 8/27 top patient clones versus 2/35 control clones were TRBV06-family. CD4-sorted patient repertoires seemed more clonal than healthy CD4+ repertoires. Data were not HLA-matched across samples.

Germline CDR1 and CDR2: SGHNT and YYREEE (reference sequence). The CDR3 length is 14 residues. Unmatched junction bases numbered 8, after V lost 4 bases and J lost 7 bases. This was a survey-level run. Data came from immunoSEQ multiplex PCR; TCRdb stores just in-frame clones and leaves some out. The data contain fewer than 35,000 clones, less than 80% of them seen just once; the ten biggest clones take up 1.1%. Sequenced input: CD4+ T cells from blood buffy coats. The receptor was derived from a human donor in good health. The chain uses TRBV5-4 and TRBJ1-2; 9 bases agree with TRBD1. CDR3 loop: CASSREGTGLGYTF. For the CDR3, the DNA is TGTGCCAGCAGCCGGGAAGGGACAGGGCTTGGCTACACCTTC.